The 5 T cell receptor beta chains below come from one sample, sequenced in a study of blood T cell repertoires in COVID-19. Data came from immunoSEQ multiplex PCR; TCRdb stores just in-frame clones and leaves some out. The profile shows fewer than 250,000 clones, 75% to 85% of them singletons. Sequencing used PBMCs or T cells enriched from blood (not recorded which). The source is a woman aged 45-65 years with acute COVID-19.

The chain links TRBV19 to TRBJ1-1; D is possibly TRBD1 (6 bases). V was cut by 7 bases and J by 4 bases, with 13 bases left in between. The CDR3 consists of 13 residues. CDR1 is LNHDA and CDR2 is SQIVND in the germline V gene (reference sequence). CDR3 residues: CASIRQGSTEAFF. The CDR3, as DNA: TGTGCCAGTATCCGGCAGGGGAGCACTGAAGCTTTCTTT.

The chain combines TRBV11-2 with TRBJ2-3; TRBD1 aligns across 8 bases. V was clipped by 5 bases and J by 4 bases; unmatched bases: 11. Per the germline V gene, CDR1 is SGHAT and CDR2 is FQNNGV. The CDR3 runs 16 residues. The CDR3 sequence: CASSLLDRGDADTQYF. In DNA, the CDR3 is TGTGCCAGCAGCCTCCTCGACAGGGGAGACGCAGATACGCAGTATTTT.

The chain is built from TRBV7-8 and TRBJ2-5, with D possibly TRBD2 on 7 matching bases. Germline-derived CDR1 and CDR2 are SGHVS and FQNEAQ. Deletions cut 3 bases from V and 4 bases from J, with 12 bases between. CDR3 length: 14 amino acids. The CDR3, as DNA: TGTGCCAGCAGCTTCCGGGGGGCTGGAGAGACCCAGTACTTC. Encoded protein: CASSFRGAGETQYF.

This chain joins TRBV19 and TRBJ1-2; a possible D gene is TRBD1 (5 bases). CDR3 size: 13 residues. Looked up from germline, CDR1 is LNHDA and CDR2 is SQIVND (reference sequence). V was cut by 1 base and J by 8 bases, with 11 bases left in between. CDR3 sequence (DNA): TGTGCCAGTAGTATAGTGGAGGGGCTCGGCTACACCTTC. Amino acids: CASSIVEGLGYTF.

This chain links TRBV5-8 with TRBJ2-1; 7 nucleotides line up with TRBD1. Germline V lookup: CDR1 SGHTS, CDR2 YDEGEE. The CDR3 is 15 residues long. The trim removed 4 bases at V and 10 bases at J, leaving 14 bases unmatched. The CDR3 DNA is TGTGCCAGCAGCGGAGAGCGGACAGGCGTCGTGGAGCAGTTCTTC. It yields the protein CASSGERTGVVEQFF.